This TCR beta chain emerged from a study of vaccination effects on CD4 cells after COVID-19. V was pared by 0 bases and J by 4 bases, with 2 bases of the junction left unmatched. The CDR3 contains 14 residues. Looked up from germline, CDR1 is SGHRS and CDR2 is YFSETQ. Comments on this clone: Its antigen remains unidentified.

Whole-study results and caveats: Vaccine-induced clones in healthy vaccinees cross-reacted with common cold coronaviruses in only 1 of 255 cases. At late timepoints after vaccination, vaccine- and infection-induced clones shrank markedly.

Generated by immunoSEQ multiplex PCR, the TCRdb table keeps only in-frame clones and is missing some. Among 20,000 to 25,000 clones listed, about 69% were seen once. Under the ViraFEST assay, PBMC were stimulated with viral peptide pools so that antigen-specific CD4+ T cells expanded. Sequencing was performed afterwards. Upon completion of roughly ten days in culture, CD4+ T cells were isolated. Vaccine recipients, nucleocapsid antibody negative, had no prior SARS-CoV-2 infection. Sequenced here: CD4+ T cells from PBMCs cultured with HCoV-NL63 spike peptides, sampled before COVID-19 vaccination. This sequence joins TRBV5-1 and TRBJ2-7; TRBD2 agrees at 9 bases. The sequence came from a human donor who received a COVID-19 vaccine. The CDR3 loop reads CASSLDSGSYEQYF. The DNA of the CDR3 is TGCGCCAGCAGCTTGGATAGCGGGAGTTACGAGCAGTACTTC.